The clone carrying this T cell receptor beta chain was counted a few times. Its antigen is undetermined. This sample is part of a study of response to subunit inactivated influenza vaccine. Points from the study as a whole: Authors suggested that a seasonal influenza vaccination recruits few new T cells each time.

The junction had 8 bases not matched to a gene; V was cut back by 4 bases and J by 7 bases. CDR1 is SGHKS, CDR2 YYEKEE, per germline (reference sequence). The CDR3 is 14 amino acids. TCRdb processed the RT-PCR reads anew with MiXCR; each CDR3 protein has one entry. The profile shows fewer than 600,000 distinct CDR3 sequences, approximately 7.8% of them singletons. The starting material was PBMCs from blood, obtained 23 to 25 months after vaccination. The chain uses TRBV5-5 and TRBJ1-3; 7 bases map to TRBD1. The sequence came from a man aged 45-69 years who received an inactivated influenza vaccine. The CDR3 region has the DNA TGTGCCAGCAGCGACCAACCAGGGGGGAACACCATATATTTT. Encoded protein: CASSDQPGGNTIYF.